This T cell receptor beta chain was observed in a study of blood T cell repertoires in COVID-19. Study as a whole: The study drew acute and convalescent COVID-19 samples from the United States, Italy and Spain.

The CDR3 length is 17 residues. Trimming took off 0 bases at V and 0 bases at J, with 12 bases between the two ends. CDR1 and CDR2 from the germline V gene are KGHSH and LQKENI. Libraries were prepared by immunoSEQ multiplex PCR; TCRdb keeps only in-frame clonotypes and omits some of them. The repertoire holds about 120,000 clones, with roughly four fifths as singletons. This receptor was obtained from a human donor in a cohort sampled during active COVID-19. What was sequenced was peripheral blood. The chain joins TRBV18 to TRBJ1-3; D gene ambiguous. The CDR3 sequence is CASSPPVGKRSGNTIYF. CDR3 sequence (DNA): TGTGCCAGCTCACCACCCGTCGGGAAACGCTCTGGAAACACCATATATTTT.